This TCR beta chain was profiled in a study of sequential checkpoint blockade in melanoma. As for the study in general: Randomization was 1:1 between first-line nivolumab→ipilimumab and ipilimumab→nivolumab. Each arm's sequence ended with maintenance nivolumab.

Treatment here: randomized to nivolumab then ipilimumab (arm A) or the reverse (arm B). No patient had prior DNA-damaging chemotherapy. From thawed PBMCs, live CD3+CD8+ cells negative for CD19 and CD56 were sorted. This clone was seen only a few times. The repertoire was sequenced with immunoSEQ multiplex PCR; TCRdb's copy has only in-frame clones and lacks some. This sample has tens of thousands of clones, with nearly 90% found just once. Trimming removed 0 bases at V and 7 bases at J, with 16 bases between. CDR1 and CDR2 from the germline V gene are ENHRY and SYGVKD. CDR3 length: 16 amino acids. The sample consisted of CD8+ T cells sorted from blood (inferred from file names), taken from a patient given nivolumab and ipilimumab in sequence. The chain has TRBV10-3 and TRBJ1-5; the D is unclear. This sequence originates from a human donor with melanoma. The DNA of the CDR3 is TGTGCCATCAGTGAGTCCGCCAGTGGTGTCTGGCAGCCCCAGCATTTT. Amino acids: CAISESASGVWQPQHF.